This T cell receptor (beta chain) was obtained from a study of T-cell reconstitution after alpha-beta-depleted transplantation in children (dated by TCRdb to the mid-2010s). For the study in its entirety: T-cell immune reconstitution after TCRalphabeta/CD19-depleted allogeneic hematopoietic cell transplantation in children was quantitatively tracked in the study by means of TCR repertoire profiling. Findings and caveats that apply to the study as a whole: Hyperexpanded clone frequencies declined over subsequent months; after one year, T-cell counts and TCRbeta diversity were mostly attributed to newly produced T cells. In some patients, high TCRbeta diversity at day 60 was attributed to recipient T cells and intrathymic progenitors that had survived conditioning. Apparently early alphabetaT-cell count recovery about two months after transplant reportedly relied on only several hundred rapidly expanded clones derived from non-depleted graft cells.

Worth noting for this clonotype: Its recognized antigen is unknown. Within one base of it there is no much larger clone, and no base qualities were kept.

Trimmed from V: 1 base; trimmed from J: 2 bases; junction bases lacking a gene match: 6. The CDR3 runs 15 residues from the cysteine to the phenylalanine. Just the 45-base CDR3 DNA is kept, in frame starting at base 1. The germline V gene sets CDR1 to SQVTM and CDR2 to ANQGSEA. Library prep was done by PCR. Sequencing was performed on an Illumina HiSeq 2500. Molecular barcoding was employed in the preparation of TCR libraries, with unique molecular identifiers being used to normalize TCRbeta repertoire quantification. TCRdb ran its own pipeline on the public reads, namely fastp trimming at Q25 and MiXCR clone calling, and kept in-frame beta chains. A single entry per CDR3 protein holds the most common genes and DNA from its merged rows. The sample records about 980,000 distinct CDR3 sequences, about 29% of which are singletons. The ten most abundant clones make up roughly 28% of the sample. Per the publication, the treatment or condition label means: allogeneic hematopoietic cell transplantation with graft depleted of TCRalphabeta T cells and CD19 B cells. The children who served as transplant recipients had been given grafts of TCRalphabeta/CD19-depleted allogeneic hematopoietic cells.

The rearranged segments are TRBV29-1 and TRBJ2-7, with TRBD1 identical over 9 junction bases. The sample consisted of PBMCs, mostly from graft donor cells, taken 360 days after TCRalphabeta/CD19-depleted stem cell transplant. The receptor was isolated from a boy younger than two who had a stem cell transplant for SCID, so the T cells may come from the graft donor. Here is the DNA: TGCAGCGTTGAAGGGGGGACAGGGCCTACCTACGAGCAGTACTTC. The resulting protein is CSVEGGTGPTYEQYF.